The 27 T cell receptor beta chains below all came from one sample that was sequenced in a study of T-cell reconstitution after alpha-beta-depleted transplantation in children. Unique molecular identifiers were incorporated when the TCRbeta library was constructed. TCRdb independently ran MiXCR on the PCR reads; one entry per CDR3 protein. The data contain 500,000 to 750,000 distinct CDR3 sequences, 10% to 15% of them singletons. Material: PBMCs, mostly from graft donor cells, obtained 360 days after TCRalphabeta/CD19-depleted stem cell transplant. The receptors were gathered from a male patient between 5 and 17 years old who had a stem cell transplant for acute myeloid leukemia, so the T cells may come from the graft donor.

This rearrangement joins TRBV6-5 to TRBJ2-1; maybe TRBD2 (5 bases). The CDR3 contains 16 residues. In germline, CDR1 is MNHEY, CDR2 SVGAGI. V was pared by 1 base and J by 2 bases, with 12 bases between. The CDR3 DNA follows: TGTGCCAGCAGTTACTTTCGGAGGCCTGCCTACAATGAGCAGTTCTTC. Protein: CASSYFRRPAYNEQFF.

In its sample, this clonotype was seen many times. V is TRBV7-9 and J is TRBJ2-7; D gene uncertain. CDR1 is SEHNR and CDR2 is FQNEAQ in the germline V gene (reference sequence). The CDR3 extends over 8 amino acids. Trimming took off 5 bases at V and 12 bases at J, with 5 bases between the two ends. The CDR3 here is CASSPGYF. DNA for the CDR3: TGTGCCAGCAGCCCCGGGTACTTC. Full variable domain (missing parts from reference TRBV7-9 and TRBJ2-7): DTGVSQNPRHKITKRGQNVTFRCDPISEHNRLYWYRQTLGQGPEFLTYFQNEAQLEKSRLLSDRFSAERPKGSFSTLEIQRTEQGDSAMYLCASSPGYFGPGTRLTVT.

This clonotype has ten or more counts. V usage is TRBV20-1 and J usage is TRBJ2-3, with D perhaps matching TRBD2 (6 bases). The CDR3 has 15 residues. Deletions cut 3 bases from V and 3 bases from J, with 16 bases between. From germline, CDR1 is DFQATT and CDR2 SNEGSKA (reference sequence). CDR3 DNA: TGCAGTGCTAGTCGGCCGGGCGGGATGACAGATACGCAGTATTTT. Amino acid sequence: CSASRPGGMTDTQYF.

The V gene is TRBV20-1, the J gene TRBJ2-1; 7 bases map to TRBD2. CDR3 length: 17 residues. Trimming took 0 bases from V and 0 from J; bases not matched to a gene: 8. The germline CDR1 and CDR2 sequences are DFQATT and SNEGSKA (reference sequence). The CDR3 loop reads CSARDGGGMSSYNEQFF. CDR3 bases: TGCAGTGCTAGAGATGGGGGGGGGATGAGCTCCTACAATGAGCAGTTCTTC.

This clonotype was seen ten or more times. The chain uses TRBV28 and TRBJ2-5; 10 positions match TRBD2. V lost 3 bases to trimming and J lost 1 base; unmatched junction nucleotides: 2. The CDR3 runs to 15 residues. The germline V gene has CDR1 MDHEN and CDR2 SYDVKM. CDR3 residues: CASSFQREGQETQYF. For the CDR3, the DNA is TGTGCCAGCAGTTTCCAGCGGGAGGGCCAAGAGACCCAGTACTTC.

This clonotype has a count of ten or more. The chain recombines TRBV11-2 with TRBJ2-7; tentative D call: TRBD2 (5 bases). Trimming left V 3 bases short and J 5 bases short, with 8 bases between. The CDR3 runs 12 residues. From germline, CDR1 is SGHAT and CDR2 FQNNGV. This CDR3 is CASSFSGNEQYF. The CDR3 DNA reads TGTGCCAGCAGCTTCTCCGGGAACGAGCAGTACTTC.

V usage is TRBV4-3 and J usage is TRBJ2-5; the match to TRBD2 covers 12 bases. The CDR3 totals 19 residues. J lost 0 bases, V lost 0 bases, and 8 bases had no gene match. Germline V CDR1 and CDR2: LGHNA, YSLEER. The CDR3: CASSQDTTSGRMYQETQYF. The CDR3 DNA sequence: TGCGCCAGCAGCCAAGATACCACTAGCGGGAGGATGTACCAAGAGACCCAGTACTTC.

This clonotype was observed a few times. V usage is TRBV10-3 and J usage is TRBJ2-1; 7 bases align to TRBD2. Germline V CDR1 and CDR2: ENHRY, SYGVKD. V dropped 0 bases and J dropped 6; count of bases not matched to a gene: 8. CDR3 length: 16 amino acids. The CDR3 loop is CAISESGTTMGNEQFF. The CDR3 nucleotides read TGTGCCATCAGTGAGTCCGGGACTACTATGGGCAATGAGCAGTTCTTC.

The table lists this clonotype with many counts. The CDR3 is CASSSHGSGAQETQYF. The CDR3 nucleotides read TGTGCCAGCAGTTCCCATGGTAGCGGGGCTCAAGAGACCCAGTACTTC. The chain joins TRBV28 to TRBJ2-5; 8 nucleotides agree with TRBD2. Germline V gene data show CDR1 as MDHEN and CDR2 as SYDVKM. Trimming took 4 bases from V and 2 from J; bases not matched to a gene: 9. The CDR3 loop spans 16 amino acids.

There are many counts of this clonotype. The V call is TRBV29-1, the J call TRBJ1-1, with a tentative D call TRBD1 (6 bases). The CDR3 consists of 12 residues. Germline V gene data show CDR1 as SQVTM and CDR2 as ANQGSEA. The V and J ends lost 6 bases and 4 bases respectively, with 12 bases between them. This CDR3 reads CSVSGQTTEAFF. CDR3 nucleotides: TGCAGCGTCTCTGGACAGACCACTGAAGCTTTCTTT.

This chain uses TRBV5-1 with TRBJ2-1; D is unclear. There are 14 residues in the CDR3. V was shortened by 0 bases and J by 16 bases, with 20 bases between the two germline ends. Germline V gene sequence: CDR1 SGHRS, CDR2 YFSETQ. The CDR3 region is CASSLAADFSRHFF. CDR3 DNA sequence: TGCGCCAGCAGCTTGGCCGCGGATTTCTCGAGGCACTTCTTC.

This clonotype was counted between two and nine times. The chain links TRBV29-1 to TRBJ1-1; no firm D call. The CDR3 has 10 residues. V was clipped by 7 bases and J by 1 base, with 4 bases between them. Per germline, CDR1 SQVTM and CDR2 ANQGSEA. The CDR3, as DNA: TGCAGCGGACAGAACACTGAAGCTTTCTTT. This encodes CSGQNTEAFF.

The chain links TRBV29-1 to TRBJ2-1; TRBD2 might be the D (5 bases). CDR3 length: 16 amino acids. Germline V lookup: CDR1 SQVTM, CDR2 ANQGSEA. The ends were cut back, 6 bases at V and 3 bases at J, with 21 bases in the middle. CDR3 region: CSVPDMGSAYYNEQFF. The CDR3 nucleotides read TGCAGCGTCCCCGACATGGGTAGCGCCTACTACAATGAGCAGTTCTTC.

This clonotype appeared many times. The chain joins TRBV5-1 to TRBJ2-7, with D maybe TRBD2 (5 bases). Between the trimmed V and J ends, which lost 0 bases and 5 bases, there was a span of 9 bases. Germline V gives CDR1 SGHRS, CDR2 YFSETQ. The CDR3 length is 13 residues. The CDR3 coding sequence is TGCGCCAGCAGCTTGGTTGGAGGCAACGAGCAGTACTTC. Translation gives CASSLVGGNEQYF.

The rearrangement uses TRBV23-1 and TRBJ2-7, with TRBD1 matching 7 bases. TRBV23-1 qualifies as an ORF whose function is uncertain. With V trimmed by 2 bases and J by 2 bases, 6 bases remained unmatched. The CDR3 extends over 15 amino acids. The CDR3 loop reads CASSQVDRVPYEQYF. In nucleotides, the CDR3 is TGCGCCAGCAGTCAAGTCGACAGGGTCCCCTACGAGCAGTACTTC.

V is TRBV10-3 and J is TRBJ2-3; the D gene is possibly TRBD1 (6 bases). CDR3 length: 14 amino acids. From germline, CDR1 is ENHRY and CDR2 SYGVKD. The V and J ends lost 6 bases and 3 bases respectively, with 13 bases between them. This CDR3 is CAIRRTVLTDTQYF. The CDR3 bases are TGTGCCATCAGGCGGACAGTACTAACAGATACGCAGTATTTT.

The chain is built from TRBV27 and TRBJ2-1; no definite D call. Per the germline V gene, CDR1 is MNHEY and CDR2 is SMNVEV (reference sequence). The CDR3 loop spans 14 amino acids. With 5 bases removed from V and 0 bases from J, the gap between germline ends came to 8 bases. CDR3 DNA sequence: TGTGCCAGCAGTATCCGGAGCTCCTACAATGAGCAGTTCTTC. It yields the protein CASSIRSSYNEQFF.

This clonotype showed up many times. As DNA, the CDR3 is TGTGCCAGCAGCTTAGCAGGCCGGGACTCTAGGAAAGAGACCCAGTACTTC. It translates to CASSLAGRDSRKETQYF. This chain uses TRBV7-9 with TRBJ2-5; TRBD2 might be the D (6 bases). Deletions cut 0 bases from V and 3 bases from J, with 17 bases between. Germline V gene lookup returns CDR1 SEHNR and CDR2 FQNEAQ (reference sequence). This CDR3 is built from 17 residues.

The V gene is TRBV18, the J gene TRBJ2-4; D is unclear. This CDR3 is 15 amino acids long. Germline lookup yields CDR1 KGHSH and CDR2 LQKENI. V gave up 2 bases and J gave up 7 bases, with 15 bases separating them. The chain's CDR3 is CASSPRVLIENIQYF. The CDR3 DNA sequence: TGTGCCAGCTCACCAAGAGTCCTAATAGAGAACATTCAGTACTTC.

The chain couples TRBV20-1 to TRBJ2-5; 9 bases are shared with TRBD1. Germline-derived CDR1 and CDR2 are DFQATT and SNEGSKA (reference sequence). CDR3 size: 14 residues. V gave up 6 bases and J gave up 4 bases; unmatched junction bases: 9. The CDR3 DNA follows: TGCAGTGCCATACCGGGACAGGGAACAGAGACCCAGTACTTC. It is translated as CSAIPGQGTETQYF.

The table lists this clonotype with many counts. The chain joins TRBV29-1 to TRBJ2-1; 9 bases are shared with TRBD2. V was clipped by 6 bases and J by 9 bases; unmatched bases: 9. This CDR3 has 13 amino acids. The germline V gene has CDR1 SQVTM and CDR2 ANQGSEA. CDR3 sequence: CSVVTSGRTEQFF. Written as DNA, the CDR3 is TGCAGCGTAGTTACGAGCGGGAGGACTGAGCAGTTCTTC.

This clonotype showed up just a few times. The rearrangement joins TRBV28 to TRBJ2-7; tentative D call: TRBD1 (6 bases). Trimming stripped 3 bases from V and 1 base from J, with 13 bases between. The length of the CDR3 is 15 residues. Germline V gene data show CDR1 as MDHEN and CDR2 as SYDVKM. CDR3 protein: CASSFRGAWSYEQYF. CDR3 nucleotide sequence: TGTGCCAGCAGTTTCAGGGGCGCGTGGTCCTACGAGCAGTACTTC.

V and J are TRBV11-2 and TRBJ2-7; the match to TRBD1 covers 10 bases. CDR1 is SGHAT and CDR2 is FQNNGV in the germline V gene. The CDR3 sequence is 17 residues long. V lost 0 bases and J lost 6; bases outside the gene matches: 11. The CDR3 coding sequence is TGTGCCAGCAGCTTAGAGGCGACAGGGGGCGCGATCGGCGAGCAGTACTTC. Encoded protein: CASSLEATGGAIGEQYF.

This clonotype was picked up a small number of times. The chain employs TRBV10-3 and TRBJ1-5; 8 positions match TRBD1. Germline V gene data show CDR1 as ENHRY and CDR2 as SYGVKD. CDR3 length: 14 residues. With V trimmed by 4 bases and J by 2 bases, 1 base remained unmatched. CDR3 loop: CAISVTGGNQPQHF. CDR3 nucleotide sequence: TGTGCCATCAGTGTGACAGGGGGCAATCAGCCCCAGCATTTT.

This clonotype was seen more than once but under ten times. This sequence joins TRBV28 and TRBJ1-5; D unclear. Trimming took 5 bases from V and 1 from J, leaving 15 bases between them. This CDR3 region has 16 residues. The germline CDR1 and CDR2 sequences are MDHEN and SYDVKM. DNA of the CDR3: TGTGCCAGCAGTCCACACCAGGCCTTGAGCAATCAGCCCCAGCATTTT. Protein: CASSPHQALSNQPQHF. The full variable domain, completed using reference TRBV28 and TRBJ1-5, is DVKVTQSSRYLVKRTGEKVFLECVQDMDHENMFWYRQDPGLGLRLIYFSYDVKMKEKGDIPEGYSVSREKKERFSLILESASTNQTSMYLCASSPHQALSNQPQHFGDGTRLSIL.

In this sample, this clonotype turned up a few times. This chain links TRBV14 with TRBJ2-7; possibly TRBD1 for D (5 bases). CDR1 is SGHDN, CDR2 FVKESK, per germline. CDR3 length: 16 residues. V lost 0 bases and J lost 2, with 14 bases in between. Here the CDR3 DNA reads TGTGCCAGCAGCCAAGATGTGCCAGGGATCGCCTACGAGCAGTACTTC. It specifies CASSQDVPGIAYEQYF.

This sequence joins TRBV28 and TRBJ1-5; TRBD1 aligns across 7 bases. The CDR3 consists of 15 residues. In germline, CDR1 is MDHEN, CDR2 SYDVKM. The V segment lost 5 bases and the J segment 3 bases; nucleotides outside the gene matches: 7. In DNA, the CDR3 is TGTGCCAGCAGTCCGCGGACAGGCCACAATCAGCCCCAGCATTTT. It yields the protein CASSPRTGHNQPQHF.